This is a list of T cell receptor beta chains from one sample in a study of beta chain features in type 1 diabetes. Sequencing was performed with immunoSEQ multiplex PCR; in TCRdb, only in-frame clones are kept and a portion is missing. The data contain roughly 180,000 clones, almost 8% of them singletons. Sequencing input: central memory CD4+ T cells from blood. Every receptor here comes from a man aged 18 to 30 with type 1 diabetes. Each CDR3 is given without its conserved first and last residue. The order of the fields is clone size, V gene, CDR3 length, CDR3 protein. Rows give clone size only sometimes, using once, few, many, or a class for an expanded clone.

abundance: many
v_gene: TRBV19
len: 14
CDR3aa: ASRAAGGPRTNEQF

abundance: few
v_gene: TRBV28
len: 12
CDR3aa: ASSLGQAMDTQY

abundance: .
v_gene: TRBV25-1
len: 11
CDR3aa: ASSGQGNEKLF

abundance: .
v_gene: TRBV19
len: 13
CDR3aa: ASSMSGRTYNEQF

abundance: few
v_gene: TRBV18
len: 15
CDR3aa: ASSPPGTPQGNYGYT

abundance: .
v_gene: TRBV4-1
len: 16
CDR3aa: ASSQGRTSGGTQETQY

abundance: few
v_gene: TRBV28
len: 11
CDR3aa: ASSLNRNGKLF

abundance: few
v_gene: TRBV30
len: 11
CDR3aa: AWSRDLLGEQY

abundance: .
v_gene: TRBV30
len: 11
CDR3aa: AWSFSLQGAQY

abundance: few
v_gene: TRBV9
len: 13
CDR3aa: ASSVELAGADTQY

abundance: many
v_gene: TRBV29-1
len: 11
CDR3aa: SVVRGQDTEAF

abundance: few
v_gene: TRBV7-2
len: 15
CDR3aa: ASSPDGGAGARYGYT

abundance: few
v_gene: TRBV10-3
len: 11
CDR3aa: AIKGQGTNEQY

abundance: many
v_gene: TRBV7-2
len: 12
CDR3aa: ASSFDRGRNEQY

abundance: .
v_gene: TRBV5-1
len: 13
CDR3aa: ASSLDEGTFTEAF

abundance: .
v_gene: TRBV2
len: 10
CDR3aa: ASTPLRSEAF

abundance: .
v_gene: TRBV6-6
len: 12
CDR3aa: ASSYGHTQETQY

abundance: .
v_gene: TRBV6-5
len: 14
CDR3aa: ASSYSIGTGNQPQH

abundance: .
v_gene: TRBV6-1
len: 16
CDR3aa: ASSEGGAGGESHYGYT

abundance: .
v_gene: TRBV30
len: 11
CDR3aa: VWSQDRDTEAF

abundance: few
v_gene: TRBV18
len: 15
CDR3aa: ASSPSVLAGIKNIQY

abundance: many
v_gene: TRBV7-2
len: 12
CDR3aa: ASSRGTSANEQF

abundance: .
v_gene: TRBV6-5
len: 13
CDR3aa: ASSYGTGRSYEQY

abundance: .
v_gene: TRBV7-2
len: 14
CDR3aa: ASSFLGTGSSYEQY

abundance: few
v_gene: TRBV7-9
len: 12
CDR3aa: ASTPGTVGEKLF

abundance: .
v_gene: TRBV6-5
len: 11
CDR3aa: ASLAGGDNEQF

abundance: .
v_gene: TRBV28
len: 13
CDR3aa: ASSLSGSRSGELF